The following is a T cell receptor (beta chain) sequence with its context. This sample was included in a study of control samples from healthy donors and cancer patients. Data came from immunoSEQ multiplex PCR; TCRdb stores just in-frame clones and leaves some out. The profile shows around 160,000 clones, 80% to 95% of them singletons. V gave up 3 bases and J gave up 5 bases, with 20 bases separating them. The CDR3 spans 16 residues. Germline V gives CDR1 LNHDA, CDR2 SQIVND (reference sequence). This chain joins TRBV19 and TRBJ2-7, with D possibly TRBD1 on 7 matching bases. This TCR was sampled from a man aged 18 to 29 in good health. The sequencing input was blood. Here the CDR3 DNA reads TGTGCCAGTAGTATTGGCGCCAGGGGGGTGAGGCACGAGCAGTACTTC. Amino acids: CASSIGARGVRHEQYF.